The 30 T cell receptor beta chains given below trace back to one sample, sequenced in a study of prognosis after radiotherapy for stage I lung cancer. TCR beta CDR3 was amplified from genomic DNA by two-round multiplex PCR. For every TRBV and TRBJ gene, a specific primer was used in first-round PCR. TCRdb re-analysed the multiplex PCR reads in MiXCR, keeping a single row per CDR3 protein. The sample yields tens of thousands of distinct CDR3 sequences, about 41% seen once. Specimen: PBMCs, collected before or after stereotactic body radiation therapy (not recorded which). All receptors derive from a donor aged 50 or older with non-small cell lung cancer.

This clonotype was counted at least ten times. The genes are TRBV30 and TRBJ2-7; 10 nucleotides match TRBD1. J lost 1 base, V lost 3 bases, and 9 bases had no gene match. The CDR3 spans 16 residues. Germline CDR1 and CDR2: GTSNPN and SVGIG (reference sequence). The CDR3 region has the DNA TGTGCCTGGAGCCGGATCGGGGACAGGGGTTCCTACGAGCAGTACTTC. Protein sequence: CAWSRIGDRGSYEQYF.

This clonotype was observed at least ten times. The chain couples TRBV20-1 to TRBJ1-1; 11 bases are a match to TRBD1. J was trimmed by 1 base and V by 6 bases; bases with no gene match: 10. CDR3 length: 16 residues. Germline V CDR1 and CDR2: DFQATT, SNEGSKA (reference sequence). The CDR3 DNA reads TGCAGTGCCCCGGGACAGGGGGTTTTGGGGAACACTGAAGCTTTCTTT. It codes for CSAPGQGVLGNTEAFF.

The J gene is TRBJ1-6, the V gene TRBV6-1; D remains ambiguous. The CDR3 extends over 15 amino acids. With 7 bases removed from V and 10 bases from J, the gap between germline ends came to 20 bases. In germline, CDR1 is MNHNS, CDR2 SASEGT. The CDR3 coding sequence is TGTGCCAGCACCAAAGAAGTTGGGTCGGGATCACCCCTCCACTTT. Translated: CASTKEVGSGSPLHF.

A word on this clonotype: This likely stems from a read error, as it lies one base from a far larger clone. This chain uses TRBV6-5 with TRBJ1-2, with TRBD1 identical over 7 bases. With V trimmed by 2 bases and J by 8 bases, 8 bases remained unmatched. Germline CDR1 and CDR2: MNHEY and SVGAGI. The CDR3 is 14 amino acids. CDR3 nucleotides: TGTGCCAGCAGTTACCCACAGGGGAGAGGGGGCTACACCTTC. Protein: CASSYPQGRGGYTF.

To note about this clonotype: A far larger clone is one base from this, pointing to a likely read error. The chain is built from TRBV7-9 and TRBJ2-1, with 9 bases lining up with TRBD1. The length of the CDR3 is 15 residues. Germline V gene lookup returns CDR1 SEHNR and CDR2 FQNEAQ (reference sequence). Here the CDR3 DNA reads TGTGCCAGCAGCGCATCCGTGACAGGGGGACTATTAACGGTCTTC. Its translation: CASSASVTGGLLTVF.

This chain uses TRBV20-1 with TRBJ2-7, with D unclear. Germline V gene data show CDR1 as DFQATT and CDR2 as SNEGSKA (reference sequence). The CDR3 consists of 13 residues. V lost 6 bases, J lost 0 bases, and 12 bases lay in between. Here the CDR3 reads CSASRPSSYEQYF. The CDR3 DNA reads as TGCAGTGCCTCAAGACCGAGCTCCTACGAGCAGTACTTC.

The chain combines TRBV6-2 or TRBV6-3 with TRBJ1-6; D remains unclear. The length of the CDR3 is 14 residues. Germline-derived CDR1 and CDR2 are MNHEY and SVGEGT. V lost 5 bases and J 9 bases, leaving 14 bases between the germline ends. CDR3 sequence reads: CASSEKGLISPLHF. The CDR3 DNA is TGTGCCAGCAGTGAGAAGGGCCTTATTTCACCCCTCCACTTT.

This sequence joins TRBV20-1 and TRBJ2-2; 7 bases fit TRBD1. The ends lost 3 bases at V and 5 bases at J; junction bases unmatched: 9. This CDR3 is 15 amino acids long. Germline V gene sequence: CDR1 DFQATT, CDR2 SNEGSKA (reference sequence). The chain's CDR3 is CSASGTEGWTGELFF. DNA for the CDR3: TGCAGTGCTAGCGGGACAGAGGGGTGGACCGGGGAGCTGTTTTTT.

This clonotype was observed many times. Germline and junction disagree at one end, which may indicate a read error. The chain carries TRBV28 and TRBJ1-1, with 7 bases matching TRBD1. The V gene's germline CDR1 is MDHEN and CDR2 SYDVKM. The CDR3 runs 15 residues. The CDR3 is CASSVWRGGGTEALF. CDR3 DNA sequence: TGTGCCAGCAGTGTATGGCGAGGAGGGGGCACTGAAGCTCTCTTT.

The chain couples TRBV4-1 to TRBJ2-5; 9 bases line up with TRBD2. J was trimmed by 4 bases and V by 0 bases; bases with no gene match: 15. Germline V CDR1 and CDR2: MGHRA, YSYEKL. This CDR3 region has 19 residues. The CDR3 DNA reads TGCGCCAGCAGCCAAGATTTAAACAGCGGGGGGACTTTACGAGAGACCCAGTACTTC. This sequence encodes CASSQDLNSGGTLRETQYF.

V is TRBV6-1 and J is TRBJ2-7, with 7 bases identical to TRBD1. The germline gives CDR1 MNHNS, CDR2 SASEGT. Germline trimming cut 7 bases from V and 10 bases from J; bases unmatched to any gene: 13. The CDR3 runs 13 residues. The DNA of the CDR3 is TGTGCCAGCACCAACGGACAGGTGGGCGTTCAGTACTTC. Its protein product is CASTNGQVGVQYF.

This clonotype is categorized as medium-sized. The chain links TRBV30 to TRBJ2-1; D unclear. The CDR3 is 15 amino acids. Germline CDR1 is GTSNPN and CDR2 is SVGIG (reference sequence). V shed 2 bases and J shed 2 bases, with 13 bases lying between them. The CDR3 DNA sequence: TGTGCCTGGAGTTCCCTAGGTCTCCCCTACAATGAGCAGTTCTTC. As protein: CAWSSLGLPYNEQFF.

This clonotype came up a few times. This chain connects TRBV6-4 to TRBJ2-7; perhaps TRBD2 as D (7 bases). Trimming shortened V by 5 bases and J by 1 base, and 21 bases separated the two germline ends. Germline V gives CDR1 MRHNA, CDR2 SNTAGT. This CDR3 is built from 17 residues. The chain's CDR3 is CASSRGGRPPHSYEQYF. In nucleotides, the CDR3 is TGTGCCAGCAGTAGGGGGGGCCGACCGCCCCATTCCTACGAGCAGTACTTC.

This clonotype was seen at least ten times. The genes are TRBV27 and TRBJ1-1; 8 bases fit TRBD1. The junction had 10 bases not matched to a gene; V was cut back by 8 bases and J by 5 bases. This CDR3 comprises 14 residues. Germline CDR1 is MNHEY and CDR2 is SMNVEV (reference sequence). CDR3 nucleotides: TGTGCCAGCCGGATCCGACAGGGGTCGACTGAAGCTTTCTTT. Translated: CASRIRQGSTEAFF.

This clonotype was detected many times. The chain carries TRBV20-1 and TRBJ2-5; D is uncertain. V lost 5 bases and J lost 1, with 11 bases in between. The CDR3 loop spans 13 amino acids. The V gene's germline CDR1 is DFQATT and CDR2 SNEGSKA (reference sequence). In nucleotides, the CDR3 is TGCAGTGCTTTTCCCGGGTTCCAAGAGACCCAGTACTTC. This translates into CSAFPGFQETQYF.

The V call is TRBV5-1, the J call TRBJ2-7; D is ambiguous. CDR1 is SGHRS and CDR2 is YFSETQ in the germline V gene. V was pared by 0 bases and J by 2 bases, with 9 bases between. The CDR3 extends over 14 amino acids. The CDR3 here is CASSLADATYEQYF. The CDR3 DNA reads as TGCGCCAGCAGCTTGGCCGACGCCACCTACGAGCAGTACTTC.

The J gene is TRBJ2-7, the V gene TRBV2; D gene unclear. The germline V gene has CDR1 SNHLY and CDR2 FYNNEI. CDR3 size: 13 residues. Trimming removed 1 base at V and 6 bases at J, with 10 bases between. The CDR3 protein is CASSEERLSEQYF. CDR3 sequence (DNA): TGTGCCAGCAGTGAAGAGCGTTTATCCGAGCAGTACTTC.

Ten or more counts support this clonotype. The CDR3 loop reads CASRYDAGSANTGELFF. CDR3 nucleotides: TGTGCCAGTAGATATGACGCTGGTTCCGCGAACACCGGGGAGCTGTTTTTT. V is TRBV19 and J is TRBJ2-2; unclear D gene. Trimming cost V 6 bases and J 0 bases, with 17 bases left between them. Germline CDR1 LNHDA, CDR2 SQIVND (reference sequence). There are 17 residues in the CDR3.

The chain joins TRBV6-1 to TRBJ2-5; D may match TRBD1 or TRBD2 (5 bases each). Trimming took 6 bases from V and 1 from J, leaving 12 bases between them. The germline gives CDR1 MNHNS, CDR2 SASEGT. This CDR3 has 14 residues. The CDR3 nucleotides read TGTGCCAGCAGCTGGGGACGGCGCCAAGAGACCCAGTACTTC. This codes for CASSWGRRQETQYF.

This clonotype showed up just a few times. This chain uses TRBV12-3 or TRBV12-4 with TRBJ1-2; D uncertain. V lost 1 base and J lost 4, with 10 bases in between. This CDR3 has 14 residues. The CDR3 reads CASSLGNPIYGYTF. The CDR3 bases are TGTGCCAGCAGTTTAGGGAATCCCATCTATGGCTACACCTTC.

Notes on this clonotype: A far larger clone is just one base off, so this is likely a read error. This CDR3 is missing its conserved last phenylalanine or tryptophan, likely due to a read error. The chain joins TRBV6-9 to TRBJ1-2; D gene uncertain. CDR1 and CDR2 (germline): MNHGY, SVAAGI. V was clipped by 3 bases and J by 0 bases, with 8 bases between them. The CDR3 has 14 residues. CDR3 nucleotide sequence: TGTGCCAGCAGTTACTCTGGGACTAACTATGGCTACACCCTC. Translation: CASSYSGTNYGYTL.

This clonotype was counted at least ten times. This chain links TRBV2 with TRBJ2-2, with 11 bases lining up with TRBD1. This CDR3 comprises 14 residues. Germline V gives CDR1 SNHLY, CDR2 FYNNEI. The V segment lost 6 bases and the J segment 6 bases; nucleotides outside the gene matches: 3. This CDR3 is CASRGQGGAGELFF. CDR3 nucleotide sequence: TGTGCCAGCAGGGGACAGGGGGGGGCCGGGGAGCTGTTTTTT.

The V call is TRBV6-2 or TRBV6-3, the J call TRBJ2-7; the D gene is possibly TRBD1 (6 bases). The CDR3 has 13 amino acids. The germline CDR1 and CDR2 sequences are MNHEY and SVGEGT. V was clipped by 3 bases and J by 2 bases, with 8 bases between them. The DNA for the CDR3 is TGTGCCAGCAGTTATGGACAGACCTACGAGCAGTACTTC. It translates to CASSYGQTYEQYF.

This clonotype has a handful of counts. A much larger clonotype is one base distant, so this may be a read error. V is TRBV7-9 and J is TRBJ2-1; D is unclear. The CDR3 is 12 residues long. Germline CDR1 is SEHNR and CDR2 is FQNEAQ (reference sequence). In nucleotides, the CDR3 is TGTGCCGGCAGCCCCGGCAGCGATGAGCAGTTCTTC. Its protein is CAGSPGSDEQFF.

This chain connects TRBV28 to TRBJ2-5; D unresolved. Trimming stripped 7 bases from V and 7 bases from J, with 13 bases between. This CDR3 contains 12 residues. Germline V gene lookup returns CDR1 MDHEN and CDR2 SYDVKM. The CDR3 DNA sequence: TGTGCCAGCACCGATCGGCCTCGGACCCAGTACTTC. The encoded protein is CASTDRPRTQYF.

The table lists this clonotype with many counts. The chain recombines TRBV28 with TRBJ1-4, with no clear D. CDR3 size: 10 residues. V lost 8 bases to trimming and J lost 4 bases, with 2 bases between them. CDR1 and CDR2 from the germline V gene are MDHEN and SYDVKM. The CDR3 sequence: CASGNEKLFF. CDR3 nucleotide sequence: TGTGCCAGCGGTAATGAAAAACTGTTTTTT.

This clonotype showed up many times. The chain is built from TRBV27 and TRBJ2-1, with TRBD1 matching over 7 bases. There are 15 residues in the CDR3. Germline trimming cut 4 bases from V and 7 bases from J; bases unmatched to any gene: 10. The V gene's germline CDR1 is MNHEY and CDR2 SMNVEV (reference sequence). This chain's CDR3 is CASSWQRGQVNEQFF. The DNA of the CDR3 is TGTGCCAGCAGTTGGCAGAGAGGACAGGTTAATGAGCAGTTCTTC.

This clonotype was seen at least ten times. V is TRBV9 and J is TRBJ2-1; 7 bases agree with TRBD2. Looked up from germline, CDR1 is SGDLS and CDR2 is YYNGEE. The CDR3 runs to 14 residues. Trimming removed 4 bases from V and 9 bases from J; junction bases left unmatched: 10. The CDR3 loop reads CASSPSGRGGEQFF. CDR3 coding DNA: TGTGCCAGCAGCCCTAGCGGAAGGGGAGGTGAGCAGTTCTTC.

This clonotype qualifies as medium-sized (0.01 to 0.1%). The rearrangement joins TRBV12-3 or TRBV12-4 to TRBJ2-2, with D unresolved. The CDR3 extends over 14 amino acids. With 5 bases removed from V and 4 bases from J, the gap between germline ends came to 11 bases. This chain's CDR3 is CASSHPWGTGELFF. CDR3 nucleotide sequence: TGTGCCAGCAGTCACCCCTGGGGCACCGGGGAGCTGTTTTTT.

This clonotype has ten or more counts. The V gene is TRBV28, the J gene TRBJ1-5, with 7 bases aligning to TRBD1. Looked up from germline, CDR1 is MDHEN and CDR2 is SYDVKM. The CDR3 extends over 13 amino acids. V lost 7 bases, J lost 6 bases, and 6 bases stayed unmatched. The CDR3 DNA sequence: TGTGCCAGCACAGGGGGAGCAGGTCAGCCCCAGCATTTT. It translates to CASTGGAGQPQHF.